These 9 T cell receptor beta chains were all obtained from the same sample, sequenced in a study of blood T cell repertoires in COVID-19 (dated by TCRdb to about 2020). Preparation of the library involved the immunoSEQ multiplex PCR assay. The clones in this table, taken by TCRdb from immuneACCESS, are in-frame only. Not every clone is retained; where verified, under half of the shortfall comes from an unresolved V gene, and the cause of the rest is unknown. This sample holds about 74,000 clones; 84% were observed only once. The ten top clones hold about a third of the sample. Sequences were obtained from peripheral blood. These receptors all stem from a man between 65 and 80 years old with acute or convalescent COVID-19.

The V gene is TRBV18, the J gene TRBJ2-2, with TRBD1 matching 11 bases. V lost 4 bases to trimming and J lost 5 bases; unmatched junction nucleotides: 6. The length of the CDR3 is 16 residues. Germline V gene sequence: CDR1 KGHSH, CDR2 LQKENI. The CDR3 is CASSLSGTGGTGELFF. The CDR3 DNA is TGTGCCAGCTCACTCTCCGGGACAGGGGGAACCGGGGAGCTGTTTTTT.

The gene calls are TRBV5-4 and TRBJ2-1, with D tentatively TRBD2 (6 bases). V lost 4 bases, J lost 5 bases, and 16 bases lay in between. CDR1 and CDR2 (germline): SGHNT, YYREEE (reference sequence). The CDR3 is made up of 15 amino acids. This CDR3 reads CASSVAGRGHNEQFF. The CDR3 DNA reads as TGTGCCAGCAGCGTTGCGGGACGGGGACACAATGAGCAGTTCTTC.

This clone has more than one count but fewer than ten. The chain joins TRBV6-5 to TRBJ2-7; 10 nucleotides agree with TRBD2. J lost 2 bases, V lost 4 bases, and 5 bases had no gene match. This CDR3 comprises 15 residues. Germline V gives CDR1 MNHEY, CDR2 SVGAGI. The CDR3 DNA reads TGTGCCAGCAGTTCCGAAGCGGGAGGGCCCTACGAGCAGTACTTC. Its protein is CASSSEAGGPYEQYF.

The chain has TRBV7-9 and TRBJ1-3; D unclear. Looked up from germline, CDR1 is SEHNR and CDR2 is FQNEAQ (reference sequence). This CDR3 is built from 12 residues. The germline V and J ends were trimmed by 5 bases and 3 bases, with 5 bases remaining between them. CDR3 amino acids: CASSVRGNTIYF. In DNA, the CDR3 is TGTGCCAGCAGCGTCCGTGGAAACACCATATATTTT.

V is TRBV3-1 (or the pseudogene TRBV3-2) and J is TRBJ2-1, with 8 nucleotides matching TRBD1. V gave up 7 bases and J gave up 2 bases; unmatched junction bases: 7. Germline-derived CDR1 and CDR2 are LGHDT and YNNKEL (reference sequence). This CDR3 comprises 15 residues. The CDR3 sequence: CASTKDRATYNEQFF. CDR3 bases: TGTGCCAGCACCAAGGACAGGGCCACCTACAATGAGCAGTTCTTC.

This clone was counted once. V gene TRBV5-4 combines with J gene TRBJ2-5; TRBD1 agrees at 9 bases. CDR1 and CDR2 (germline): SGHNT, YYREEE (reference sequence). The CDR3 is made up of 15 amino acids. V was pared by 3 bases and J by 0 bases, with 3 bases of the junction left unmatched. DNA for the CDR3: TGTGCCAGCAGCTCGGGACAGGGAAACCAAGAGACCCAGTACTTC. Encoded protein: CASSSGQGNQETQYF.

This sequence joins TRBV25-1 and TRBJ1-1; D possibly corresponds to TRBD1 (5 bases). Germline CDR1 MGHDK, CDR2 SYGVNS. The CDR3 spans 13 residues. The V and J ends lost 8 bases and 0 bases respectively, with 10 bases between them. The CDR3 is CASSRQMNTEAFF. The CDR3 DNA reads TGTGCCAGCTCCCGACAGATGAACACTGAAGCTTTCTTT.

The J gene is TRBJ2-5, the V gene TRBV27, with a possible D match to TRBD1 (6 bases). Germline V gives CDR1 MNHEY, CDR2 SMNVEV (reference sequence). There are 14 residues in the CDR3. V lost 2 bases and J lost 5, with 12 bases in between. This chain's CDR3 is CASSLGRGAETQYF. CDR3 DNA: TGTGCCAGCAGTTTAGGCAGGGGAGCTGAGACCCAGTACTTC.

The chain couples TRBV5-1 to TRBJ1-2; perhaps TRBD1 as D (5 bases). Trimming cost V 9 bases and J 4 bases, with 25 bases left between them. Germline-derived CDR1 and CDR2 are SGHRS and YFSETQ. The CDR3 spans 16 residues. The CDR3 DNA sequence: TGCGCCAACCAAGATAGGGGCAGTTCATACGGCTATGGCTACACCTTC. Protein sequence: CANQDRGSSYGYGYTF.